This T cell receptor (beta chain) was observed in a study of identical twins. Study-wide results and caveats: Abundant cord blood beta clonotypes carried fewer insertions; memory repertoires showed none. Analyses of zero insertions could be partly confounded by invariant MAIT and iNKT cells.

TCRdb recomputed calls from the 5' RACE reads with MiXCR, one row per CDR3 protein. The sample carries about 690,000 distinct CDR3 sequences, approximately 6.1% recorded once. This clonotype was recorded at least ten times. Its specificity is not known. This receptor was taken from a man between 18 and 29 years old in good health. Source material: naive T cells sorted from blood.

The CDR3 region has the DNA TGCGCCAGCAGCTTGGGACTAGCGGGAGGACGCCCCTCCGAGCAGTACTTC. Protein sequence: CASSLGLAGGRPSEQYF. The chain combines TRBV5-1 with TRBJ2-7; 13 bases fit TRBD2. Germline CDR1 SGHRS, CDR2 YFSETQ. This CDR3 is 17 amino acids long. Unmatched junction bases numbered 9, after V lost 0 bases and J lost 6 bases.